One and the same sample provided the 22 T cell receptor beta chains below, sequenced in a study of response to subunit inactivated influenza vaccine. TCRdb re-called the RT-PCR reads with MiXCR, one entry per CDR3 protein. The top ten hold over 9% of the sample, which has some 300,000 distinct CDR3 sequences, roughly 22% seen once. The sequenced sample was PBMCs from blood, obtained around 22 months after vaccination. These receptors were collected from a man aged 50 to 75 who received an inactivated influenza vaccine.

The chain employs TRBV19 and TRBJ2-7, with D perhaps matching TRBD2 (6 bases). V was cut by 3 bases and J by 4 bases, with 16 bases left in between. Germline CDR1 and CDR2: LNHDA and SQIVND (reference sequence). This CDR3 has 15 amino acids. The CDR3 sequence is CASSIEGGPGYEQYF. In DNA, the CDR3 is TGTGCCAGTAGTATCGAAGGAGGGCCGGGGTACGAGCAGTACTTC.

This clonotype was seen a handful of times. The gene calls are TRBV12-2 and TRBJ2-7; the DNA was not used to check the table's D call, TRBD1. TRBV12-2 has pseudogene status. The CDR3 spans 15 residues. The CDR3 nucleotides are TGTGCAAGTCCCCAAACCCGGACCCAAGGGAACGAGCAGTACTTC. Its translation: CASPQTRTQGNEQYF.

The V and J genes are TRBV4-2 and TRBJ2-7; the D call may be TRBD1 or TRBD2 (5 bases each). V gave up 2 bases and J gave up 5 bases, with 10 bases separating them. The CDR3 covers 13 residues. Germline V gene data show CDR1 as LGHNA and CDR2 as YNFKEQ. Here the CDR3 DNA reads TGTGCCAGCAGCCAATCCAGGGACCACGAGCAGTACTTC. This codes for CASSQSRDHEQYF.

DNA of the CDR3: TGCGCCAGCAGCCAGGACATTAGCACAGATACGCAGTATTTT. Its protein is CASSQDISTDTQYF. This chain joins TRBV4-1 and TRBJ2-3; a weak D match, TRBD1 (5 bases). The V gene lost 3 bases and the J gene lost 0 bases, with 7 bases spanning the gap. Per the germline V gene, CDR1 is MGHRA and CDR2 is YSYEKL. This CDR3 is 14 amino acids long.

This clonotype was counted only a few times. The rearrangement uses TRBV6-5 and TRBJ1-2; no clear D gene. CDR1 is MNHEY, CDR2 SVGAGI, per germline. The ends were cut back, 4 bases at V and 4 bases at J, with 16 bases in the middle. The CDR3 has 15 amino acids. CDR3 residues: CASSSTVYPVYGYTF. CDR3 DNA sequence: TGTGCCAGCAGTTCCACGGTCTACCCCGTCTATGGCTACACCTTC.

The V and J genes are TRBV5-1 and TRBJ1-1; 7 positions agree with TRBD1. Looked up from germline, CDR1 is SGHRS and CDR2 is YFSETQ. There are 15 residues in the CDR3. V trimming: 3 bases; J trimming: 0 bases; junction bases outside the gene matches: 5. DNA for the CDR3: TGCGCCAGCAGCTCGGGAGGGGGCCTGAACACTGAAGCTTTCTTT. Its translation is CASSSGGGLNTEAFF.

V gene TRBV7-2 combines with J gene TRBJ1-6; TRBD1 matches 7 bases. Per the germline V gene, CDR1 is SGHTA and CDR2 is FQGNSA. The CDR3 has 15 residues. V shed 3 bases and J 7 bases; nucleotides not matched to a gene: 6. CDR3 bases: TGTGCCAGCAGCTTCCGGACAGGCGGCAATTCACCCCTCCACTTT. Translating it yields CASSFRTGGNSPLHF. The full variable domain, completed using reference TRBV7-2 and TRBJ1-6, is GAGVSQSPSNKVTEKGKDVELRCDPISGHTALYWYRQSLGQGLEFLIYFQGNSAPDKSGLPSDRFSAERTGGSVSTLTIQRTQQEDSAVYLCASSFRTGGNSPLHFGNGTRLTVT.

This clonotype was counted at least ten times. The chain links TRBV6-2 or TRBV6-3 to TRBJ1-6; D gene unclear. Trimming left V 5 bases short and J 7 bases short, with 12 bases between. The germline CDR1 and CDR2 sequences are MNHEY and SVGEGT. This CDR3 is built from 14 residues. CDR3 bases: TGTGCCAGCAGTCTCCCGACGGAAAATTCACCCCTCCACTTT. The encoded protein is CASSLPTENSPLHF.

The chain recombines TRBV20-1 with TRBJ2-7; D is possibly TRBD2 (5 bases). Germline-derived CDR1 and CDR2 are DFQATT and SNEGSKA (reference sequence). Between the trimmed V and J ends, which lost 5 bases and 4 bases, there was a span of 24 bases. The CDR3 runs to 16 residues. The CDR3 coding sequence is TGCAGTGCTCCCACCACTGGAAGGCGGGTTCCTTACGAGCAGTACTTC. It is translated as CSAPTTGRRVPYEQYF.

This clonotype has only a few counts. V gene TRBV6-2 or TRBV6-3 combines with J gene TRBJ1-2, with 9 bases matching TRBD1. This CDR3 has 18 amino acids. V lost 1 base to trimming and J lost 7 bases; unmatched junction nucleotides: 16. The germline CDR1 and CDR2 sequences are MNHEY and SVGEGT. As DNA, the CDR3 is TGTGCCAGCAGTTACTTGCGGGACAGGGTCGTTATCTCGACTGGCTACACCTTC. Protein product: CASSYLRDRVVISTGYTF.

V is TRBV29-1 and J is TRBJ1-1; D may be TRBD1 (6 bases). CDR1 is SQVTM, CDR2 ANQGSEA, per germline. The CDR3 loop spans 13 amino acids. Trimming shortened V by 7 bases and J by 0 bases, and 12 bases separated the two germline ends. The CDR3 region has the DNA TGCAGCGGATTCGGGACATTGAACACTGAAGCTTTCTTT. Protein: CSGFGTLNTEAFF.

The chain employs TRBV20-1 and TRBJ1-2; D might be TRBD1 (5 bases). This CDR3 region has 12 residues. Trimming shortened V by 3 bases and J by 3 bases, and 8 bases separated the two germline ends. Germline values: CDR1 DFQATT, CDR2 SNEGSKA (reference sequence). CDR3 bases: TGCAGTGCTAGTCCCAGGGACTATGGCTACACCTTC. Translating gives CSASPRDYGYTF.

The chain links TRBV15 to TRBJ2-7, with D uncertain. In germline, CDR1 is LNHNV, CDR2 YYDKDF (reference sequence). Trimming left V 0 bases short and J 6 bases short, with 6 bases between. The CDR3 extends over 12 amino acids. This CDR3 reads CATSRELGEQYF. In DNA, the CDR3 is TGTGCCACCAGCAGAGAATTGGGCGAGCAGTACTTC.

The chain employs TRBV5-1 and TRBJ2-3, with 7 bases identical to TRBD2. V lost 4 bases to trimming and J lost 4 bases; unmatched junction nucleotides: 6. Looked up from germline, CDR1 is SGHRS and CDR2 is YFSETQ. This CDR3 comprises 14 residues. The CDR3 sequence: CASSPSGAADTQYF. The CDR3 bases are TGCGCCAGCAGCCCCAGCGGGGCGGCAGATACGCAGTATTTT. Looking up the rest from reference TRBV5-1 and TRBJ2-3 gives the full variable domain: KAGVTQTPRYLIKTRGQQVTLSCSPISGHRSVSWYQQTPGQGLQFLFEYFSETQRNKGNFPGRFSGRQFSNSRSEMNVSTLELGDSALYLCASSPSGAADTQYFGPGTRLTVL.

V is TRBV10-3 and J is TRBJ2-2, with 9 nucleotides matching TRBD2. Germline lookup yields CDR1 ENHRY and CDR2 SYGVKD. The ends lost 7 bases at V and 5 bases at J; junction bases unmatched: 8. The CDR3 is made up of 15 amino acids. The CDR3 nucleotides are TGTGCCATCACTGGCTCGACTAGCGGTACCGGGGAGCTGTTTTTT. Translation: CAITGSTSGTGELFF.

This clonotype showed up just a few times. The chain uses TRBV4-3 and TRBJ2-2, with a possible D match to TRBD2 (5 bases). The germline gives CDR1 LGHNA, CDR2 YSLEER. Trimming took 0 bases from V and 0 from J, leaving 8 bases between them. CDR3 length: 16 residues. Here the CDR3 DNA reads TGCGCCAGCAGCCAAGATGGACTTACGAACACCGGGGAGCTGTTTTTT. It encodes CASSQDGLTNTGELFF.

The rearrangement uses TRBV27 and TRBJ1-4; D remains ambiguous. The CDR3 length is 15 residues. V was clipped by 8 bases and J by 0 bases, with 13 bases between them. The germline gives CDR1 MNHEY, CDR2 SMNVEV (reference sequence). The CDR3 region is CASRPLGATNEKLFF. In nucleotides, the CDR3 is TGTGCCAGCCGCCCACTCGGTGCAACTAATGAAAAACTGTTTTTT.

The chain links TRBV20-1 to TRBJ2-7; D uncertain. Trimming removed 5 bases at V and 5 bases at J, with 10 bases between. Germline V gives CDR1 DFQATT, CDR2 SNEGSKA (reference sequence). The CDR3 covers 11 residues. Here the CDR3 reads CSAYHRDEQYF. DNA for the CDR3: TGCAGTGCTTACCACCGGGACGAGCAGTACTTC.

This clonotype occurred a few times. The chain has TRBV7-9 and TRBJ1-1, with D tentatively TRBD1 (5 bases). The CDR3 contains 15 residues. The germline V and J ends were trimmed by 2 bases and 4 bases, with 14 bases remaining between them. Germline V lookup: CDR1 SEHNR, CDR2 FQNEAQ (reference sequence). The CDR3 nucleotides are TGTGCCAGCAGCTTAAGCGGGGGTGGGAGCACTGAAGCTTTCTTT. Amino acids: CASSLSGGGSTEAFF.

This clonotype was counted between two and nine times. The CDR3 DNA is TGTGCCAGCAGCGGGGCTCTCTCGGGACACTCTGGATTAGGCACTGAAGCTTTCTTT. Translation: CASSGALSGHSGLGTEAFF. The V call is TRBV9, the J call TRBJ1-1; a weak D match, TRBD1 (6 bases). Per germline, CDR1 SGDLS and CDR2 YYNGEE. The CDR3 consists of 19 residues. V lost 3 bases, J lost 4 bases, and 28 bases lay in between.

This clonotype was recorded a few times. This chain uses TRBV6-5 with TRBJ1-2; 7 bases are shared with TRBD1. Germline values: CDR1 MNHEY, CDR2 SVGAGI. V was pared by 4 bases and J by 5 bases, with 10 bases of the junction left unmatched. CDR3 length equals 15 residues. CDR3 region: CASSSTGQLIYGYTF. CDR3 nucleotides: TGTGCCAGCAGTTCCACGGGACAGTTAATTTATGGCTACACCTTC.

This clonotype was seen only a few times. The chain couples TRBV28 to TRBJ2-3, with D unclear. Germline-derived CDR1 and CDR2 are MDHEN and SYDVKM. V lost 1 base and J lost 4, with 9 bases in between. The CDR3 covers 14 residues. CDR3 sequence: CASSLFSLADTQYF. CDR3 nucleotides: TGTGCCAGCAGTTTATTCAGTCTGGCAGATACGCAGTATTTT.